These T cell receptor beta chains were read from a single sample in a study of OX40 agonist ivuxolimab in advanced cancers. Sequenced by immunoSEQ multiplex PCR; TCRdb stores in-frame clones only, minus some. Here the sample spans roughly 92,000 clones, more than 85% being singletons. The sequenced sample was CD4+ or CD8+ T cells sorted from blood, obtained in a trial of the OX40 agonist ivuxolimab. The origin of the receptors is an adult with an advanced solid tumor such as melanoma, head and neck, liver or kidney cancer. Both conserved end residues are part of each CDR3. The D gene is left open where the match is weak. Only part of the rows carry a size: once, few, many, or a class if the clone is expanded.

cdr3_nt: TGTGCCAGCAGTGAATCTGGGGGCTCCTACGAGCAGTACTTC
cdr3_aa: CASSESGGSYEQYF
clone_size: once
j_call: TRBJ2-7
v_call: TRBV2
d_call: NA

cdr3_nt: TGTGCCAGCTCCCGGGGGCAGGAGCCAAGTGAGCCCCAGCATTTT
cdr3_aa: CASSRGQEPSEPQHF
clone_size: NA
j_call: TRBJ1-5
v_call: TRBV5-8
d_call: NA

cdr3_nt: TGTGCCAGCAGCTACAGGGGGCCCGGAGATACGCAGTATTTT
cdr3_aa: CASSYRGPGDTQYF
clone_size: NA
j_call: TRBJ2-3
v_call: TRBV2
d_call: TRBD1

cdr3_nt: TGTGCCAGCAGCTCACCAGAGATTGAGCAGTTCTTC
cdr3_aa: CASSSPEIEQFF
clone_size: NA
j_call: TRBJ2-1
v_call: TRBV5-5
d_call: NA

cdr3_nt: TGCGCCAGCAGCTTAAGGGGTTCCTACAATGAGCAGTTCTTC
cdr3_aa: CASSLRGSYNEQFF
clone_size: NA
j_call: TRBJ2-1
v_call: TRBV5-1
d_call: NA

cdr3_nt: TGTGCCACCAGCAGAGAGACGGGGGGCCCAACTAATGAAAAACTGTTTTTT
cdr3_aa: CATSRETGGPTNEKLFF
clone_size: NA
j_call: TRBJ1-4
v_call: TRBV15
d_call: NA

cdr3_nt: TGTGCCAGCGGAAAGACAGGGGGCGCCTACGAGCAGTACTTC
cdr3_aa: CASGKTGGAYEQYF
clone_size: NA
j_call: TRBJ2-7
v_call: TRBV5-5
d_call: TRBD1

cdr3_nt: TGTGCCAGCAGTTACTCGAAGGGCGGGGCCACTGAAGCTTTCTTT
cdr3_aa: CASSYSKGGATEAFF
clone_size: few
j_call: TRBJ1-1
v_call: TRBV6-5
d_call: NA

cdr3_nt: TGTGCCAGCAGTTTGGGGACAGGGGCCTACAATGAGCAGTTCTTC
cdr3_aa: CASSLGTGAYNEQFF
clone_size: NA
j_call: TRBJ2-1
v_call: TRBV27
d_call: TRBD1

cdr3_nt: TGCGCCAGCAGCCAAGTATCGGGACAGGCGTCCTACGAGCAGTACTTC
cdr3_aa: CASSQVSGQASYEQYF
clone_size: NA
j_call: TRBJ2-7
v_call: TRBV4-1
d_call: TRBD1

cdr3_nt: TGCGCCAGCAGCCAAGTGGACGTTTACCAAGAGACCCAGTACTTC
cdr3_aa: CASSQVDVYQETQYF
clone_size: NA
j_call: TRBJ2-5
v_call: TRBV4-1
d_call: NA

cdr3_nt: TGTGCCACCACGGGGGGGGCGACAGATACGCAGTATTTT
cdr3_aa: CATTGGATDTQYF
clone_size: NA
j_call: TRBJ2-3
v_call: TRBV7-8
d_call: TRBD2

cdr3_nt: TGTGCCAGCAGTTTAGCTGGGACAGGGCTCGATGGCTACACCTTC
cdr3_aa: CASSLAGTGLDGYTF
clone_size: NA
j_call: TRBJ1-2
v_call: TRBV27
d_call: TRBD1

cdr3_nt: TGCGCCAGCAGCGTAGCGGGGGGGAACAATGAGCAGTTCTTC
cdr3_aa: CASSVAGGNNEQFF
clone_size: once
j_call: TRBJ2-1
v_call: TRBV10-2
d_call: TRBD2

cdr3_nt: TGTGCCAGCAGCGTAGACGGCTCCTACGAGCAGTACTTC
cdr3_aa: CASSVDGSYEQYF
clone_size: few
j_call: TRBJ2-7
v_call: TRBV9
d_call: NA

cdr3_nt: TGTGCCAGCCTCAGGGGGATGACTGAAGCTTTCTTT
cdr3_aa: CASLRGMTEAFF
clone_size: once
j_call: TRBJ1-1
v_call: TRBV19
d_call: TRBD1

cdr3_nt: TGTGCCAGCAGTCCTAGACGAATTACCGAGCAGTACTTC
cdr3_aa: CASSPRRITEQYF
clone_size: once
j_call: TRBJ2-7
v_call: TRBV27
d_call: NA

cdr3_nt: TGTGCCAGCCTTGGGGGCTATGGCTACACCTTC
cdr3_aa: CASLGGYGYTF
clone_size: NA
j_call: TRBJ1-2
v_call: TRBV2
d_call: NA

cdr3_nt: TGTGCCTGGGGCCTGAACTATGGCTACACCTTC
cdr3_aa: CAWGLNYGYTF
clone_size: NA
j_call: TRBJ1-2
v_call: TRBV30
d_call: NA

cdr3_nt: TGTGCCAGCAAAGGGTGGACAGACTACAATGAGCAGTTCTTC
cdr3_aa: CASKGWTDYNEQFF
clone_size: NA
j_call: TRBJ2-1
v_call: TRBV27
d_call: NA

cdr3_nt: TGTGCCAGCCGGGACAGTCCTCGGGAGCAGTACTTC
cdr3_aa: CASRDSPREQYF
clone_size: NA
j_call: TRBJ2-7
v_call: TRBV6-1
d_call: TRBD1

cdr3_nt: TGTGCCAGCAGTTTATACCTGAACACTGAAGCTTTCTTT
cdr3_aa: CASSLYLNTEAFF
clone_size: NA
j_call: TRBJ1-1
v_call: TRBV27
d_call: NA

cdr3_nt: TGTGCCAGCAGTGCTGGGACTAGCGGGGGTGGGTACAATGAGCAGTTCTTC
cdr3_aa: CASSAGTSGGGYNEQFF
clone_size: NA
j_call: TRBJ2-1
v_call: TRBV25-1
d_call: TRBD2

cdr3_nt: TGTGCCAGCAGCCAGGGGACCTCTGGAAACACCATATATTTT
cdr3_aa: CASSQGTSGNTIYF
clone_size: NA
j_call: TRBJ1-3
v_call: TRBV11-2
d_call: NA

cdr3_nt: TGTGCCAGCCTTTCACCCGGGACAGGGGTTTTGTTGTTTTTT
cdr3_aa: CASLSPGTGVLLFF
clone_size: once
j_call: TRBJ1-4
v_call: TRBV21-1
d_call: NA

cdr3_nt: TGTGCCAGCAGATTGAAGGGGGGAAACACCATATATTTT
cdr3_aa: CASRLKGGNTIYF
clone_size: NA
j_call: TRBJ1-3
v_call: TRBV5-6
d_call: NA

cdr3_nt: TGTGCCTGGGGTTTTTCCAGGTACACCGGGGAGCTGTTTTTT
cdr3_aa: CAWGFSRYTGELFF
clone_size: NA
j_call: TRBJ2-2
v_call: TRBV30
d_call: NA

cdr3_nt: TGTGCCAGCAGTTATGCCAGGGAGCAGTTCTTC
cdr3_aa: CASSYAREQFF
clone_size: NA
j_call: TRBJ2-1
v_call: TRBV28
d_call: NA

cdr3_nt: TGTGCCAGCAGCAAGCGAGGGGGCGGGTACGAGCAGTACTTC
cdr3_aa: CASSKRGGGYEQYF
clone_size: once
j_call: TRBJ2-7
v_call: TRBV21-1
d_call: NA

cdr3_nt: TGTGCCAGCAGCGAGGGGCTAGCGGGAGTCAATGAGCAGTTCTTC
cdr3_aa: CASSEGLAGVNEQFF
clone_size: NA
j_call: TRBJ2-1
v_call: TRBV2
d_call: TRBD2

cdr3_nt: TGTGCCAGTCTTGACAGGGCTGGGGCTAACTATGGCTACACCTTC
cdr3_aa: CASLDRAGANYGYTF
clone_size: NA
j_call: TRBJ1-2
v_call: TRBV19
d_call: TRBD1

cdr3_nt: TGCGCCAGCAGCCAAGTGTACCAGGGTTATAATGAAAAACTGTTTTTT
cdr3_aa: CASSQVYQGYNEKLFF
clone_size: NA
j_call: TRBJ1-4
v_call: TRBV4-3
d_call: NA

cdr3_nt: TGTGCCAGCAGCTTTAACCTACTTGAGGAGTTCTTC
cdr3_aa: CASSFNLLEEFF
clone_size: NA
j_call: TRBJ2-1
v_call: TRBV5-4
d_call: NA

cdr3_nt: TGCGCCAGCAGCCAAGTGGGCGCATCTGGGGCCAACGTCCTGACTTTC
cdr3_aa: CASSQVGASGANVLTF
clone_size: NA
j_call: TRBJ2-6
v_call: TRBV4-1
d_call: NA

cdr3_nt: TGTGCCAGTAGGGAGGTAGCGGGGGGGCCGGGGGAGACCCAGTACTTC
cdr3_aa: CASREVAGGPGETQYF
clone_size: NA
j_call: TRBJ2-5
v_call: TRBV19
d_call: TRBD2

cdr3_nt: TGCAGCGTCACGACTACGAGGGGCTACACCTTC
cdr3_aa: CSVTTTRGYTF
clone_size: once
j_call: TRBJ1-2
v_call: TRBV29-1
d_call: NA

cdr3_nt: TGTGCCAGTAGTCCATGGCTTAGCAATCAGCCCCAGCATTTT
cdr3_aa: CASSPWLSNQPQHF
clone_size: once
j_call: TRBJ1-5
v_call: TRBV19
d_call: NA

cdr3_nt: TGTGCTAGCAGCCCGCGGACAGGGGCAAGGACAGATACGCAGTATTTT
cdr3_aa: CASSPRTGARTDTQYF
clone_size: NA
j_call: TRBJ2-3
v_call: TRBV7-7
d_call: TRBD1

cdr3_nt: TGTGCCTGGAGTGTACTAGACGGCCAAGAGACCCAGTACTTC
cdr3_aa: CAWSVLDGQETQYF
clone_size: NA
j_call: TRBJ2-5
v_call: TRBV30
d_call: NA

cdr3_nt: TGCGCCAGCAGCTTGGTACAGGGGGACTATGGCTACACCTTC
cdr3_aa: CASSLVQGDYGYTF
clone_size: NA
j_call: TRBJ1-2
v_call: TRBV5-1
d_call: TRBD1

cdr3_nt: TGTGCCTGGGCCCTAGCGGGGGAACCCTACGAGCAGTACTTC
cdr3_aa: CAWALAGEPYEQYF
clone_size: NA
j_call: TRBJ2-7
v_call: TRBV30
d_call: TRBD2

cdr3_nt: TGCGCCAGCAGCCCTGGCGGGGCCAATGGCTACACCTTC
cdr3_aa: CASSPGGANGYTF
clone_size: NA
j_call: TRBJ1-2
v_call: TRBV5-1
d_call: NA

cdr3_nt: TGTGCCAGCGGAGCGGGAGGGCCTCTCGAGCAGTACTTC
cdr3_aa: CASGAGGPLEQYF
clone_size: NA
j_call: TRBJ2-7
v_call: TRBV2
d_call: TRBD2

cdr3_nt: TGTGCCAGCACCCCCGGGGCGGCCAAGGGTAGGATTTGGGGCAATGAGCAGTTCTTC
cdr3_aa: CASTPGAAKGRIWGNEQFF
clone_size: NA
j_call: TRBJ2-1
v_call: TRBV27
d_call: NA

cdr3_nt: TGTGCCAGCAGCAAGGGATGGGCTTTCTTT
cdr3_aa: CASSKGWAFF
clone_size: few
j_call: TRBJ1-1
v_call: TRBV2
d_call: NA

cdr3_nt: TGTGCCAGCAGCAAAGGGGGAAGCGGGAGACACACAGATACGCAGTATTTT
cdr3_aa: CASSKGGSGRHTDTQYF
clone_size: NA
j_call: TRBJ2-3
v_call: TRBV21-1
d_call: NA